These 30 T cell receptor beta chains came from one sample sequenced in a study of blood T cell repertoires in COVID-19. Clones were sequenced by immunoSEQ multiplex PCR, and TCRdb holds only the in-frame ones, with some missing. The table lists 30,000 to 40,000 clones, 87% of them singletons. The sequenced material came from peripheral blood. The receptors were sampled from a man older than 75 with active COVID-19.

This sequence joins TRBV10-3 and TRBJ2-1; the match to TRBD2 covers 8 bases. The CDR3 is made up of 19 amino acids. V was clipped by 0 bases and J by 7 bases; unmatched bases: 17. Germline CDR1 ENHRY, CDR2 SYGVKD. The CDR3 spells CAISESSKPRSGRLNEQFF. For the CDR3, the DNA is TGTGCCATCAGTGAGTCCTCGAAGCCCCGGAGCGGGAGATTAAATGAGCAGTTCTTC.

This clone came up a few times. CDR3 sequence reads: CASSLDDRGKYGYTF. Written as DNA, the CDR3 is TGTGCCAGCAGCTTAGATGACAGGGGAAAGTATGGCTACACCTTC. The rearrangement links TRBV7-2 to TRBJ1-2; TRBD1 matches 8 bases. The V gene end was trimmed by 1 base and the J gene end by 5 bases; junction bases not matched to a gene: 6. Looked up from germline, CDR1 is SGHTA and CDR2 is FQGNSA. CDR3 size: 15 residues.

This chain connects TRBV19 to TRBJ1-1; possibly TRBD1 for D (5 bases). The germline V and J ends were trimmed by 1 base and 4 bases, with 10 bases remaining between them. The CDR3 has 14 residues. Germline CDR1 and CDR2: LNHDA and SQIVND (reference sequence). The CDR3 sequence is CASSIVVGGTEAFF. CDR3 DNA sequence: TGTGCCAGTAGTATAGTAGTCGGGGGCACTGAAGCTTTCTTT.

The CDR3 is CARSPGQRNTGELFF. The CDR3 region has the DNA TGTGCCAGAAGCCCGGGACAGCGAAACACCGGGGAGCTGTTTTTT. The chain uses TRBV5-3 and TRBJ2-2; 7 bases line up with TRBD1. TRBV5-3 is treated as an ORF (open reading frame) with a function not yet certain. This CDR3 is built from 15 residues. Trimming took 4 bases from V and 2 from J; bases not matched to a gene: 5.

The CDR3 region has the DNA TGTGCCAGCAGTGAAGTGGCAGGGTCTGACTATGGCTACACCTTC. Its translation is CASSEVAGSDYGYTF. The rearrangement uses TRBV6-1 and TRBJ1-2; D is possibly TRBD1 (5 bases). From germline, CDR1 is MNHNS and CDR2 SASEGT. The CDR3 is 15 amino acids. Trimming took off 1 base at V and 3 bases at J, with 12 bases between the two ends.

The chain carries TRBV9 and TRBJ2-2; 9 positions match TRBD1. The CDR3 totals 15 residues. The germline V gene encodes CDR1 SGDLS and CDR2 YYNGEE. The J segment lost 6 bases and the V segment lost 4 bases, leaving 7 bases of the junction unmatched. CDR3 residues: CASSQTGGRAGELFF. The CDR3 nucleotides are TGTGCCAGCAGCCAAACAGGGGGCAGGGCCGGGGAGCTGTTTTTT. Full variable domain (outside the CDR3, taken from reference TRBV9 and TRBJ2-2): DSGVTQTPKHLITATGQRVTLRCSPRSGDLSVYWYQQSLDQGLQFLIQYYNGEERAKGNILERFSAQQFPDLHSELNLSSLELGDSALYFCASSQTGGRAGELFFGEGSRLTVL.

The chain carries TRBV28 and TRBJ1-2; tentatively, D is TRBD1 (6 bases). CDR3 length: 14 amino acids. CDR1 and CDR2 (germline): MDHEN, SYDVKM. V was clipped by 6 bases and J by 7 bases, with 18 bases between them. CDR3 sequence (DNA): TGTGCCAGCAGCCTTCGACAGGTTTCTAGTGGCTACACCTTC. Protein sequence: CASSLRQVSSGYTF.

The chain links TRBV11-2 to TRBJ2-7, with TRBD1 identical over 8 bases. Germline CDR1 and CDR2: SGHAT and FQNNGV. The J segment lost 5 bases and the V segment lost 5 bases, leaving 11 bases of the junction unmatched. This CDR3 comprises 15 residues. CDR3 nucleotide sequence: TGTGCCAGCAGCCTAGGGGGCAGGGGGCTTGACGAGCAGTACTTC. This gives the protein CASSLGGRGLDEQYF.

The gene calls are TRBV20-1 and TRBJ2-3; no reliable D call. CDR1 is DFQATT and CDR2 is SNEGSKA in the germline V gene (reference sequence). Trimming pared 3 bases from V and 8 bases from J, leaving 15 bases between. The CDR3 sequence is 13 residues long. Here the CDR3 DNA reads TGCAGTGCTAGTGGGCGGTATAAAGGTACGCAGTATTTT. It specifies CSASGRYKGTQYF.

V gene TRBV28 combines with J gene TRBJ2-7, with D possibly matching TRBD2 (5 bases). Germline values: CDR1 MDHEN, CDR2 SYDVKM. V was shortened by 6 bases and J by 3 bases, with 9 bases between the two germline ends. The CDR3 runs to 12 residues. The CDR3 here is CASRGRVYEQYF. The CDR3 DNA sequence: TGTGCCAGCAGGGGGAGAGTCTACGAGCAGTACTTC. Full variable domain (outside the CDR3, taken from reference TRBV28 and TRBJ2-7): DVKVTQSSRYLVKRTGEKVFLECVQDMDHENMFWYRQDPGLGLRLIYFSYDVKMKEKGDIPEGYSVSREKKERFSLILESASTNQTSMYLCASRGRVYEQYFGPGTRLTVT.

The genes are TRBV7-2 and TRBJ2-7, with D perhaps TRBD2 (6 bases). The CDR3 runs 17 residues. Trimming removed 1 base from V and 0 bases from J, with 16 bases in between. Germline values: CDR1 SGHTA, CDR2 FQGNSA. The CDR3 region is CASSLVGGWQSSYEQYF. The CDR3 DNA follows: TGTGCCAGCAGCTTAGTTGGGGGGTGGCAAAGCTCCTACGAGCAGTACTTC.

The chain uses TRBV2 and TRBJ1-4; D gene unclear. The CDR3 length is 16 residues. CDR1 is SNHLY, CDR2 FYNNEI, per germline. V was trimmed by 5 bases and J by 0 bases, leaving 13 bases between them. CDR3 nucleotides: TGTGCCAGCAGTTTTCGGCAGGCTGCAACTAATGAAAAACTGTTTTTT. Its translation is CASSFRQAATNEKLFF.

The V and J genes are TRBV3-1 (or the pseudogene TRBV3-2) and TRBJ2-5; 11 bases line up with TRBD2. CDR1 and CDR2 (germline): LGHDT, YNNKEL (reference sequence). V dropped 1 base and J dropped 4; count of bases not matched to a gene: 2. The CDR3 extends over 15 amino acids. CDR3 region: CASSQVGLAGETQYF. In DNA form, the CDR3 reads TGTGCCAGCAGCCAAGTAGGACTAGCGGGAGAGACCCAGTACTTC.

This clone was counted once. V and J are TRBV7-9 and TRBJ2-3; no clear D gene. This CDR3 region has 11 residues. V was cut by 4 bases and J by 3 bases, with 2 bases left in between. The germline CDR1 and CDR2 sequences are SEHNR and FQNEAQ (reference sequence). The CDR3 sequence: CASSSTDTQYF. CDR3 nucleotide sequence: TGTGCCAGCAGCTCGACAGATACGCAGTATTTT. Full variable domain (outside the CDR3, taken from reference TRBV7-9 and TRBJ2-3): DTGVSQNPRHKITKRGQNVTFRCDPISEHNRLYWYRQTLGQGPEFLTYFQNEAQLEKSRLLSDRFSAERPKGSFSTLEIQRTEQGDSAMYLCASSSTDTQYFGPGTRLTVL.

This sequence joins TRBV19 and TRBJ2-3; TRBD2 might be the D (5 bases). Germline V gene data show CDR1 as LNHDA and CDR2 as SQIVND (reference sequence). This CDR3 is built from 15 residues. Deletions cut 5 bases from V and 3 bases from J, with 15 bases between. The CDR3 here is CASSSSGLVTDTQYF. The CDR3 bases are TGTGCCAGTAGTTCCTCGGGATTGGTAACAGATACGCAGTATTTT. The whole variable domain, remainder taken from reference TRBV19 and TRBJ2-3, is DGGITQSPKYLFRKEGQNVTLSCEQNLNHDAMYWYRQDPGQGLRLIYYSQIVNDFQKGDIAEGYSVSREKKESFPLTVTSAQKNPTAFYLCASSSSGLVTDTQYFGPGTRLTVL.

CDR3 nucleotides: TGCGCCAGCGGGACAGCACCGAGTGGCTACACCTTC. It translates to CASGTAPSGYTF. This rearrangement joins TRBV5-1 to TRBJ1-2; 7 bases agree with TRBD1. Germline V lookup: CDR1 SGHRS, CDR2 YFSETQ. This CDR3 has 12 residues. J was trimmed by 7 bases and V by 7 bases; bases with no gene match: 7.

The chain couples TRBV6-2 or TRBV6-3 to TRBJ2-5; D is perhaps TRBD2 (6 bases). The germline V gene has CDR1 MNHEY and CDR2 SVGEGT. Trimming removed 2 bases at V and 4 bases at J, with 11 bases between. The CDR3 consists of 14 residues. CDR3 amino acids: CASSYLARGETQYF. As DNA, the CDR3 is TGTGCCAGCAGTTACCTAGCGAGAGGAGAGACCCAGTACTTC.

This chain joins TRBV12-2 and TRBJ2-7; the D call TRBD1 from the table was never checked on the DNA. TRBV12-2 is described as a pseudogene. This CDR3 contains 16 residues. DNA for the CDR3: TGTGCAAGTCGCCCACAGCGGACAGAGGGCCTGTACGAGCAGTACTTC. Protein sequence: CASRPQRTEGLYEQYF.

In DNA form, the CDR3 reads TGTGCCAGCAGCTGGGGGGGGAGCCGGGAGACCCAGTACTTC. Its translation: CASSWGGSRETQYF. The rearrangement joins TRBV11-2 to TRBJ2-5; TRBD2 matches at 7 bases. The CDR3 runs 14 residues. With V trimmed by 4 bases and J by 5 bases, 7 bases remained unmatched. Germline-derived CDR1 and CDR2 are SGHAT and FQNNGV. The whole variable domain, remainder taken from reference TRBV11-2 and TRBJ2-5, is EAGVAQSPRYKIIEKRQSVAFWCNPISGHATLYWYQQILGQGPKLLIQFQNNGVVDDSQLPKDRFSAERLKGVDSTLKIQPAKLEDSAVYLCASSWGGSRETQYFGPGTRLLVL.

The chain uses TRBV5-6 and TRBJ1-2, with D maybe TRBD1 (6 bases). In germline, CDR1 is SGHDT, CDR2 YYEEEE. V was pared by 4 bases and J by 3 bases, with 10 bases between. This CDR3 spans 13 amino acids. The CDR3 protein is CASSVDSDYGYTF. The CDR3 DNA follows: TGTGCCAGCAGCGTGGACAGTGACTATGGCTACACCTTC.

Only a few counts were recorded for this clone. The V and J genes are TRBV30 and TRBJ2-2; perhaps TRBD2 as D (7 bases). Germline-derived CDR1 and CDR2 are GTSNPN and SVGIG (reference sequence). V lost 3 bases, J lost 6 bases, and 17 bases lay in between. The CDR3 extends over 15 amino acids. In nucleotides, the CDR3 is TGTGCCTGGAGCTCGGGGGGCGCCGGTCCCGGGGAGCTGTTTTTT. The encoded protein is CAWSSGGAGPGELFF.

V and J are TRBV24-1 and TRBJ2-7, with a tentative D call TRBD1 (5 bases). Germline values: CDR1 KGHDR, CDR2 SFDVKD. V dropped 4 bases and J dropped 3 bases, with 18 bases sitting between them. The CDR3 loop spans 16 amino acids. In nucleotides, the CDR3 is TGTGCCACCAGTGAAGCCAGGGTTAGAAAGATCTACGAGCAGTACTTC. It specifies CATSEARVRKIYEQYF.

This clone was counted only a few times. J is TRBJ2-3 and V is TRBV3-1 (or the pseudogene TRBV3-2); D might be TRBD2 (6 bases). Trimming took 8 bases from V and 0 from J, leaving 12 bases between them. This CDR3 comprises 14 residues. The germline CDR1 and CDR2 sequences are LGHDT and YNNKEL (reference sequence). The CDR3: CASAPGLSTDTQYF. DNA for the CDR3: TGTGCCAGCGCGCCGGGACTTAGCACAGATACGCAGTATTTT.

This chain uses TRBV11-2 with TRBJ1-4; 7 bases align to TRBD1. The germline V gene has CDR1 SGHAT and CDR2 FQNNGV. V shed 2 bases, J shed 3 bases, and the junction held 6 bases outside the gene matches. This CDR3 region has 16 residues. The CDR3 coding sequence is TGTGCCAGCAGCTTAACCCGCGGGACAGCTAATGAAAAACTGTTTTTT. This gives the protein CASSLTRGTANEKLFF.

This chain uses TRBV5-1 with TRBJ1-2; D gene ambiguous. The germline V and J ends were trimmed by 6 bases and 0 bases, with 12 bases remaining between them. There are 14 residues in the CDR3. Germline lookup yields CDR1 SGHRS and CDR2 YFSETQ. CDR3 amino acids: CASNLGTSNYGYTF. Here the CDR3 DNA reads TGCGCCAGCAATCTAGGCACCTCTAACTATGGCTACACCTTC.

The CDR3 sequence is CASSVGAGPLEQYF. For the CDR3, the DNA is TGTGCCAGCAGCGTAGGAGCGGGACCCCTCGAGCAGTACTTC. The rearrangement uses TRBV9 and TRBJ2-7; 7 bases are shared with TRBD2. The CDR3 is 14 residues long. Germline V lookup: CDR1 SGDLS, CDR2 YYNGEE. J gave up 6 bases and V 0 bases, and 6 bases lay outside the gene matches.

This clone came up once. The chain carries TRBV28 and TRBJ1-4; tentatively, D is TRBD1 (6 bases). CDR3 length equals 14 residues. Germline loops: CDR1 MDHEN, CDR2 SYDVKM. Trimming cost V 5 bases and J 6 bases, with 13 bases left between them. In DNA, the CDR3 is TGTGCCAGCAGTCCCCCCAGGGGATATGAAAAACTGTTTTTT. This encodes CASSPPRGYEKLFF.

The chain joins TRBV10-3 to TRBJ1-5; tentatively, D is TRBD1 (5 bases). Trimming removed 6 bases at V and 5 bases at J, with 11 bases between. CDR1 is ENHRY, CDR2 SYGVKD, per germline. CDR3 length: 13 amino acids. DNA for the CDR3: TGTGCCATCAGCCAGGGAGGTGATCAGCCCCAGCATTTT. Its translation: CAISQGGDQPQHF.

A single count supports this clone. The genes are TRBV5-4 and TRBJ2-5; tentative D call: TRBD2 (6 bases). CDR1 and CDR2 from the germline V gene are SGHNT and YYREEE (reference sequence). CDR3 size: 15 residues. Trimming stripped 4 bases from V and 1 base from J, with 14 bases between. For the CDR3, the DNA is TGTGCCAGCAGCGTCGGGACTCCCTCCCAAGAGACCCAGTACTTC. Its translation: CASSVGTPSQETQYF.

This clone appeared a single time. The chain couples TRBV5-5 to TRBJ2-3; weak D call: TRBD1 (5 bases). There are 16 residues in the CDR3. Deletions cut 0 bases from V and 1 base from J, with 12 bases between. The germline V gene has CDR1 SGHKS and CDR2 YYEKEE (reference sequence). In DNA form, the CDR3 reads TGTGCCAGCAGCTTGGGACAGCCTGGGGGCACAGATACGCAGTATTTT. Translated, it gives CASSLGQPGGTDTQYF.